What follows are 25 T cell receptor beta chains derived from one specimen sequenced in a study of blood T cell repertoires in COVID-19. The data were produced by immunoSEQ multiplex PCR, yet TCRdb's version contains in-frame clones alone and is incomplete. The data contain about 220,000 clones, less than 90% of them singletons. The sequenced sample consisted of PBMCs or T cells enriched from blood (not recorded which). The receptors here all came from a woman in her twenties or thirties who had recovered from COVID-19.

This clone was seen a single time. The chain joins TRBV5-1 to TRBJ2-3; D remains ambiguous. Trimming left V 4 bases short and J 5 bases short, with 20 bases between. Germline-derived CDR1 and CDR2 are SGHRS and YFSETQ. This CDR3 region has 16 residues. CDR3 residues: CASSLSNRDGGDTQYF. CDR3 DNA sequence: TGCGCCAGCAGCCTTTCGAACAGAGATGGTGGAGATACGCAGTATTTT. The full variable domain, its missing parts supplied by reference TRBV5-1 and TRBJ2-3, is KAGVTQTPRYLIKTRGQQVTLSCSPISGHRSVSWYQQTPGQGLQFLFEYFSETQRNKGNFPGRFSGRQFSNSRSEMNVSTLELGDSALYLCASSLSNRDGGDTQYFGPGTRLTVL.

Regarding this clone: The junction differs from germline at one of its ends, possibly a read error. This sequence joins TRBV3-1 (or the pseudogene TRBV3-2) and TRBJ2-5; TRBD2 agrees at 9 bases. This CDR3 has 13 amino acids. Germline loops: CDR1 LGHDT, CDR2 YNNKEL (reference sequence). This CDR3 reads CASSQEPRLADDF. CDR3 nucleotides: TGTGCCAGCAGCCAAGAGCCGCGACTAGCGGATGACTTC.

The rearrangement joins TRBV5-6 to TRBJ1-6; TRBD1 aligns across 10 bases. The J segment lost 9 bases and the V segment lost 0 bases, leaving 0 bases of the junction unmatched. CDR1 is SGHDT and CDR2 is YYEEEE in the germline V gene. This CDR3 has 14 residues. The CDR3 protein is CASSLGQGASPLHF. The DNA for the CDR3 is TGTGCCAGCAGCTTGGGACAGGGGGCTTCACCCCTCCACTTT.

J is TRBJ2-7 and V is TRBV12-3 or TRBV12-4; the D gene is possibly TRBD2 (6 bases). Trimming left V 7 bases short and J 6 bases short, with 16 bases between. This CDR3 comprises 13 residues. CDR3 in DNA: TGTGCCAGCAACTGGAGGGCCACCACCGAGCAGTACTTC. This translates into CASNWRATTEQYF.

The genes are TRBV24-1 and TRBJ1-6, with D unclear. CDR3 length equals 15 residues. V lost 3 bases and J 1 base, leaving 6 bases between the germline ends. Germline V gives CDR1 KGHDR, CDR2 SFDVKD. CDR3 amino acids: CATSDRVSYNSPLHF. CDR3 DNA sequence: TGTGCCACCAGTGATCGGGTTTCCTATAATTCACCCCTCCACTTT.

In DNA, the CDR3 is TGTGCCACTAGACCCGGGACAGGGAATTTGAACGAGCAGTACTTC. Translation: CATRPGTGNLNEQYF. The chain links TRBV10-3 to TRBJ2-7; 9 nucleotides agree with TRBD1. Germline V gene data show CDR1 as ENHRY and CDR2 as SYGVKD. This CDR3 is built from 15 residues. The trim removed 10 bases at V and 5 bases at J, leaving 15 bases unmatched.

The chain uses TRBV5-4 and TRBJ2-1; 9 bases are shared with TRBD2. The CDR3 spans 17 residues. CDR1 SGHNT and CDR2 YYREEE come from the germline V gene (reference sequence). With 0 bases clipped from V and 7 bases from J, the junction kept 11 bases outside the gene matches. The chain's CDR3 is CASSLASGGGAWNEQFF. CDR3 sequence (DNA): TGTGCCAGCAGCTTGGCAAGTGGCGGGGGGGCCTGGAATGAGCAGTTCTTC.

The CDR3 sequence: CASSGTGVNTEAFF. The DNA of the CDR3 is TGCGCCAGCAGCGGAACAGGAGTGAACACTGAAGCTTTCTTT. The V gene is TRBV5-1, the J gene TRBJ1-1; D possibly corresponds to TRBD1 (5 bases). This CDR3 has 14 amino acids. Trimming shortened V by 4 bases and J by 0 bases, and 10 bases separated the two germline ends. The germline V gene has CDR1 SGHRS and CDR2 YFSETQ. The full variable domain, in which reference TRBV5-1 and TRBJ1-1 provide the parts outside the CDR3, is KAGVTQTPRYLIKTRGQQVTLSCSPISGHRSVSWYQQTPGQGLQFLFEYFSETQRNKGNFPGRFSGRQFSNSRSEMNVSTLELGDSALYLCASSGTGVNTEAFFGQGTRLTVV.

In its sample, this clone was seen a few times. J is TRBJ2-4 and V is TRBV5-4; 9 bases align to TRBD2. Germline assignment: CDR1 SGHNT and CDR2 YYREEE (reference sequence). Trimming cost V 1 base and J 9 bases; bases outside gene matches: 14. The CDR3 covers 17 residues. The CDR3 region has the DNA TGTGCCAGCAGCTTGAGAGGTAGCGGGGGAATTGGTGGCATTCAGTACTTC. It yields the protein CASSLRGSGGIGGIQYF.

V usage is TRBV2 and J usage is TRBJ2-1; 7 bases align to TRBD1. The CDR3 contains 15 residues. The germline gives CDR1 SNHLY, CDR2 FYNNEI. V lost 4 bases and J lost 5; bases outside the gene matches: 8. For the CDR3, the DNA is TGTGCCAGCAGTGCTCGGACAGGAACCAACAATGAGCAGTTCTTC. Translated, it gives CASSARTGTNNEQFF. Together with reference TRBV2 and TRBJ2-1, the CDR3 gives the full variable domain: EPEVTQTPSHQVTQMGQEVILRCVPISNHLYFYWYRQILGQKVEFLVSFYNNEISEKSEIFDDQFSVERPDGSNFTLKIRSTKLEDSAMYFCASSARTGTNNEQFFGPGTRLTVL.

The V call is TRBV7-9, the J call TRBJ1-1, with D possibly being TRBD1 (5 bases). Between the trimmed V and J ends, which lost 5 bases and 5 bases, there was a span of 15 bases. The CDR3 is 14 residues long. Germline CDR1 is SEHNR and CDR2 is FQNEAQ (reference sequence). The CDR3 protein is CASSPQGRETEAFF. The CDR3 nucleotides read TGTGCCAGCAGCCCCCAGGGCAGAGAAACTGAAGCTTTCTTT.

This clone was detected only a few times. The chain employs TRBV29-1 and TRBJ1-2; D is possibly TRBD1 (5 bases). From germline, CDR1 is SQVTM and CDR2 ANQGSEA. This CDR3 region has 13 residues. V lost 3 bases and J lost 6, with 14 bases in between. Here the CDR3 DNA reads TGCAGCGTTGACCGGGGGGTCGGCGATGGCTACACCTTC. Protein product: CSVDRGVGDGYTF.

This clone was detected once. This chain joins TRBV5-6 and TRBJ1-6, with D possibly being TRBD1 (5 bases). The CDR3 has 13 amino acids. Looked up from germline, CDR1 is SGHDT and CDR2 is YYEEEE. V lost 4 bases to trimming and J lost 7 bases, with 9 bases between them. The CDR3 nucleotides are TGTGCCAGCAGCCGAAACAGGAATTCACCCCTCCACTTT. This sequence encodes CASSRNRNSPLHF. The full variable domain, rest sourced from reference TRBV5-6 and TRBJ1-6, is DAGVTQSPTHLIKTRGQQVTLRCSPKSGHDTVSWYQQALGQGPQFIFQYYEEEERQRGNFPDRFSGHQFPNYSSELNVNALLLGDSALYLCASSRNRNSPLHFGNGTRLTVT.

J is TRBJ2-7 and V is TRBV19, with 9 bases aligning to TRBD1. Germline lookup yields CDR1 LNHDA and CDR2 SQIVND (reference sequence). The CDR3 loop spans 13 amino acids. The V segment lost 10 bases and the J segment 9 bases; nucleotides outside the gene matches: 13. In DNA, the CDR3 is TGTGCCACCGATCGACAGGGGGGCTGCCGGCAGTACTTC. It is translated as CATDRQGGCRQYF.

V usage is TRBV4-3 and J usage is TRBJ2-1; 8 positions match TRBD2. This CDR3 is built from 18 residues. Germline loops: CDR1 LGHNA, CDR2 YSLEER. V shed 4 bases and J 5 bases; nucleotides not matched to a gene: 16. The CDR3 sequence: CASSLKRLGGALDNEQFF. CDR3 nucleotides: TGCGCCAGCAGCCTAAAGCGACTCGGGGGGGCTCTTGACAATGAGCAGTTCTTC.

This clone was counted a single time. This chain's CDR3 is CASREDTAFSNQPQHF. The DNA of the CDR3 is TGTGCCAGCAGAGAGGACACGGCTTTTAGCAATCAGCCCCAGCATTTT. V and J are TRBV2 and TRBJ1-5; the D gene is possibly TRBD1 (5 bases). Between the trimmed V and J ends, which lost 6 bases and 0 bases, there was a span of 15 bases. The CDR3 has 16 amino acids. CDR1 and CDR2 (germline): SNHLY, FYNNEI.

The chain joins TRBV6-5 to TRBJ2-5; TRBD2 matches 9 bases. This CDR3 is 15 amino acids long. Trimming cost V 0 bases and J 1 base; bases outside gene matches: 0. CDR1 MNHEY and CDR2 SVGAGI come from the germline V gene. The CDR3 coding sequence is TGTGCCAGCAGTTACTCACTAGCGGGCCAAGAGACCCAGTACTTC. It yields the protein CASSYSLAGQETQYF.

The chain joins TRBV4-3 to TRBJ2-5; D might be TRBD2 (7 bases). This CDR3 has 15 residues. V gave up 4 bases and J gave up 1 base, with 13 bases separating them. Germline lookup yields CDR1 LGHNA and CDR2 YSLEER. Here the CDR3 DNA reads TGCGCCAGCAGCCTTGGCGGGGGCCCCCAAGAGACCCAGTACTTC. This encodes CASSLGGGPQETQYF.

The rearrangement links TRBV9 to TRBJ1-4, with D maybe TRBD1 (6 bases). Looked up from germline, CDR1 is SGDLS and CDR2 is YYNGEE. The CDR3 has 15 amino acids. The V end lost 4 bases, the J end lost 7 bases, and 17 bases lay between the germline ends. The DNA of the CDR3 is TGTGCCAGCAGCCCTCTACAGGGAGGGGGTGAAAAACTGTTTTTT. This translates into CASSPLQGGGEKLFF.

The chain joins TRBV18 to TRBJ2-1, with 9 nucleotides matching TRBD1. Per the germline V gene, CDR1 is KGHSH and CDR2 is LQKENI. V shed 6 bases and J 8 bases; nucleotides not matched to a gene: 14. The CDR3 is 16 residues long. This CDR3 reads CASSSRGTGLRDEQFF. In DNA form, the CDR3 reads TGTGCCAGCTCGTCCCGGGGGACAGGGCTGAGGGATGAGCAGTTCTTC.

The chain has TRBV28 and TRBJ1-5, with no clear D. This CDR3 comprises 14 residues. The germline gives CDR1 MDHEN, CDR2 SYDVKM. The V and J ends lost 6 bases and 5 bases respectively, with 14 bases between them. In nucleotides, the CDR3 is TGTGCCAGCAGCCCTAACACGGCGGATCAGCCCCAGCATTTT. It specifies CASSPNTADQPQHF.

The chain combines TRBV6-6 with TRBJ2-1, with TRBD2 matching 13 bases. Germline CDR1 and CDR2: MNHNY and SVGAGI (reference sequence). J lost 4 bases, V lost 5 bases, and 8 bases had no gene match. The CDR3 runs 17 residues. The CDR3 region is CASSLTSGGPYYNEQFF. In nucleotides, the CDR3 is TGTGCCAGCAGTCTGACTAGCGGGGGGCCTTATTACAATGAGCAGTTCTTC.

This clone was recorded once. This rearrangement joins TRBV7-9 to TRBJ2-3, with 8 bases fitting TRBD2. J gave up 2 bases and V 1 base, and 8 bases lay outside the gene matches. This CDR3 is 17 amino acids long. CDR1 and CDR2 (germline): SEHNR, FQNEAQ (reference sequence). CDR3 region: CASSLDASGGDTDTQYF. The DNA of the CDR3 is TGTGCCAGCAGCTTAGACGCCAGCGGGGGAGACACAGATACGCAGTATTTT.

The chain employs TRBV7-8 and TRBJ1-5, with a tentative D call TRBD1 (6 bases). Germline V gives CDR1 SGHVS, CDR2 FQNEAQ. The CDR3 has 17 residues. V was clipped by 0 bases and J by 6 bases, with 18 bases between them. The CDR3 region is CASSLAVLGTLAQPQHF. CDR3 coding DNA: TGTGCCAGCAGCTTAGCGGTTTTGGGGACATTGGCTCAGCCCCAGCATTTT.

The chain has TRBV4-3 and TRBJ2-7; 7 nucleotides agree with TRBD1. After removal of 0 bases from V and 7 bases from J, the junction contained 6 bases not matched to a gene. Germline V gene sequence: CDR1 LGHNA, CDR2 YSLEER. The CDR3 sequence is 14 residues long. CDR3 region: CASSQEDRQGEQYF. CDR3 DNA sequence: TGCGCCAGCAGCCAAGAGGATAGACAGGGAGAGCAGTACTTC.